This T cell receptor beta chain stems from a study of T cells in Graves' hyperthyroidism and ophthalmopathy. General study findings and limits: Most thyroid clonotypes that were expanded above 0.001 also turned up in blood.

This clonotype was found many times. What it binds is unknown. In making diagnoses, clinical symptoms, serum thyroxine and TRAb, thyroid ultrasound and orbital computed tomography were all used. CDR3 length: 15 residues. The V end was cut by 1 base, the J end by 5 bases, with 13 bases between. Germline lookup yields CDR1 SGHRS and CDR2 YFSETQ. Amplification yielded TCR beta CDR3 regions, with RNA transcripts as the source. The TCR CDR3 first-round RT-PCR relied on the HTBI primer set. TCRdb called the multiplex PCR reads again in MiXCR, with one record for every CDR3 protein. The sample has approximately 530,000 distinct CDR3 sequences, 15% to 20% seen once.

The genes are TRBV5-1 and TRBJ2-1; unclear D gene. This clonotype was sampled from a man between 35 and 55 years old with Graves' ophthalmopathy. Sequenced input: blood. The CDR3, as DNA: TGCGCCAGCAGCTTGAGTTCACCACAGAACAATGAGCAGTTCTTC. This encodes CASSLSSPQNNEQFF.